The 5 T cell receptor beta chains given below trace back to one sample, sequenced in a study of shared clonotypes between healthy human individuals (dated by TCRdb to the early 2020s). Library preparation used the immunoSEQ multiplex PCR assay. TCRdb carries this immuneACCESS record with in-frame sequences only. Its versions omit some clonotypes, under half of them owing to an unresolved V gene in the studies checked, with the rest unexplained. The sample contains 600,000 to 750,000 clones, around 77% of them found a single time. Under 2% of the sample is taken by the ten largest. What was sequenced was memory CD4+ T cells sorted from blood. Sample cell subset or site, as interpreted from the label and publication: CD45RA-negative fraction. Receptors were obtained from a woman in her twenties or thirties in good health.

The chain employs TRBV18 and TRBJ2-7; TRBD1 matches 9 bases. V gave up 4 bases and J gave up 0 bases; unmatched junction bases: 7. The CDR3 contains 16 residues. CDR1 is KGHSH and CDR2 is LQKENI in the germline V gene. The CDR3 here is CASSLNRGLVSYEQYF. For the CDR3, the DNA is TGTGCCAGCTCACTCAACAGGGGGCTTGTCTCCTACGAGCAGTACTTC.

V and J are TRBV9 and TRBJ2-7; D uncertain. Trimming took 6 bases from V and 0 from J, leaving 13 bases between them. Germline V gene lookup returns CDR1 SGDLS and CDR2 YYNGEE. The CDR3 consists of 14 residues. CDR3 sequence reads: CASIVYGISYEQYF. The CDR3 DNA is TGTGCCAGCATCGTTTATGGCATCTCCTACGAGCAGTACTTC. Filled out from reference TRBV9 and TRBJ2-7, the complete variable domain reads DSGVTQTPKHLITATGQRVTLRCSPRSGDLSVYWYQQSLDQGLQFLIQYYNGEERAKGNILERFSAQQFPDLHSELNLSSLELGDSALYFCASIVYGISYEQYFGPGTRLTVT.

The chain is built from TRBV28 and TRBJ1-2; possibly TRBD1 for D (5 bases). V dropped 6 bases and J dropped 8 bases, with 16 bases sitting between them. The germline V gene has CDR1 MDHEN and CDR2 SYDVKM. This CDR3 has 13 amino acids. CDR3 bases: TGTGCCAGCAGCGTATCCCTCCGGGGCGGCTACACCTTC. It is translated as CASSVSLRGGYTF.

This clone was counted between two and nine times. CDR3 DNA: TGTGCCAGCAGTCCTGGGGGGACGAACACTGAAGCTTTCTTT. Translating it yields CASSPGGTNTEAFF. The V gene is TRBV28, the J gene TRBJ1-1; tentative D call: TRBD1 (5 bases). Germline V gene sequence: CDR1 MDHEN, CDR2 SYDVKM. CDR3 length: 14 residues. V was cut by 5 bases and J by 1 base, with 11 bases left in between.

The chain couples TRBV7-2 to TRBJ2-3; possible D gene TRBD2, 6 bases. The germline V gene has CDR1 SGHTA and CDR2 FQGNSA. The CDR3 length is 16 residues. V was pared by 7 bases and J by 7 bases, with 24 bases between. The CDR3 nucleotides read TGTGCCAGCACCCAAGATATTCGGACTAAGCCCAATACGCAGTATTTT. Its translation: CASTQDIRTKPNTQYF. The whole variable domain, filled in from reference TRBV7-2 and TRBJ2-3, reads GAGVSQSPSNKVTEKGKDVELRCDPISGHTALYWYRQSLGQGLEFLIYFQGNSAPDKSGLPSDRFSAERTGGSVSTLTIQRTQQEDSAVYLCASTQDIRTKPNTQYFGPGTRLTVL.